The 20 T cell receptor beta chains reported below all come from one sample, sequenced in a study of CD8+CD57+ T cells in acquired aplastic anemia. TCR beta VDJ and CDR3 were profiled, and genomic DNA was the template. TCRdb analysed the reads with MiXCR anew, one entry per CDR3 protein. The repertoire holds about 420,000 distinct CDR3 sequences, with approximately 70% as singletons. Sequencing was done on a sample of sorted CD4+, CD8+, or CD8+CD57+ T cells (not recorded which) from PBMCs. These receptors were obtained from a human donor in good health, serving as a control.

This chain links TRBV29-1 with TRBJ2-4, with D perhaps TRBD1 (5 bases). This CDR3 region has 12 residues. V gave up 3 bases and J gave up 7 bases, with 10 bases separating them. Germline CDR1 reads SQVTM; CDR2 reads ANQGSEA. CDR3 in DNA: TGCAGCGTTGAGAAACAGGCTAACATTCAGTACTTC. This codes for CSVEKQANIQYF.

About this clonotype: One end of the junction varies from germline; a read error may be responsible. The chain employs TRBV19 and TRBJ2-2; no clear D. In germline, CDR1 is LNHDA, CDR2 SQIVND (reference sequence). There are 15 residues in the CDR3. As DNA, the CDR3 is TGTGCCAGCACCCCGCTTGGTGGGATCACCTCAGCGCTCCTTTTT. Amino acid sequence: CASTPLGGITSALLF.

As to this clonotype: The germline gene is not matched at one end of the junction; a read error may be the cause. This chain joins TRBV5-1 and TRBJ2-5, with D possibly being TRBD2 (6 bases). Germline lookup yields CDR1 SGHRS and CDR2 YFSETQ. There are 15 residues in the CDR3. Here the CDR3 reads CASSVKGTGKETQYF. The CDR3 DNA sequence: TGTGCCAGCAGCGTAAAGGGGACTGGCAAAGAGACCCAGTACTTC.

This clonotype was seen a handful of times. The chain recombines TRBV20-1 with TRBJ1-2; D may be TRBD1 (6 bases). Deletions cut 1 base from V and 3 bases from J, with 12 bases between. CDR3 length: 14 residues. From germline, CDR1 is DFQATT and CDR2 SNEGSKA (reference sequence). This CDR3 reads CSARVAGDYYGYTF. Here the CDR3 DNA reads TGCAGTGCTAGAGTGGCAGGGGACTACTATGGCTACACCTTC.

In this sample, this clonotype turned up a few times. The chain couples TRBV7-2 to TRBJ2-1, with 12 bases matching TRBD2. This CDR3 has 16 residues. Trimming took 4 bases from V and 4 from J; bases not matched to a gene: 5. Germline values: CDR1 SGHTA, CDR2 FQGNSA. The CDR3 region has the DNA TGTGCCAGCAGCTCTAGCGGGGGGGCTTCTTACAATGAGCAGTTCTTC. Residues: CASSSSGGASYNEQFF.

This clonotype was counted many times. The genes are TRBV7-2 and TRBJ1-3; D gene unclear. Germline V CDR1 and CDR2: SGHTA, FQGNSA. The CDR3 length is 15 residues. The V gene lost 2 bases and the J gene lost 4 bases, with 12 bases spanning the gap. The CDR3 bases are TGTGCCAGCAGCTTACTCGTTCCAGGAGGAAACACCATATATTTT. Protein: CASSLLVPGGNTIYF.

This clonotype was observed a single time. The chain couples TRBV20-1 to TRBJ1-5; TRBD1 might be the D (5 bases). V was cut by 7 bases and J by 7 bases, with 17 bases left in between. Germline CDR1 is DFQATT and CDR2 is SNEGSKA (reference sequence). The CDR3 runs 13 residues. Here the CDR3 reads CSVPVGKGQPQHF. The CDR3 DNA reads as TGCAGTGTCCCCGTGGGGAAGGGGCAGCCCCAGCATTTT.

CDR3 region: CSANWGEAVSYTF. The CDR3 DNA reads as TGCAGTGCTAACTGGGGGGAAGCCGTGAGCTACACCTTC. The chain uses TRBV20-1 and TRBJ1-2, with D perhaps TRBD1 (5 bases). The CDR3 spans 13 residues. Germline V gene data show CDR1 as DFQATT and CDR2 as SNEGSKA (reference sequence). The V end was cut by 4 bases, the J end by 9 bases, with 18 bases between.

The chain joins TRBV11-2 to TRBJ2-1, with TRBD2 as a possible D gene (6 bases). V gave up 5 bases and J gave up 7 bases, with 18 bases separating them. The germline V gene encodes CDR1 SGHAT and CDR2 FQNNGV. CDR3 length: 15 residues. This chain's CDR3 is CASSLGTARNNEQFF. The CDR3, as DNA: TGTGCCAGCAGCCTTGGGACTGCGAGGAATAATGAGCAGTTCTTC.

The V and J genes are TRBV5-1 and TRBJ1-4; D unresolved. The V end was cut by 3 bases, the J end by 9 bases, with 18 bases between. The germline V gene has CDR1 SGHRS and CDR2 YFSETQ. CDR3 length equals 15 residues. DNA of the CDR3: TGCGCCAGCAGCTATGGCTTCCCGGGGTCCCAAAAACTGTTTTTT. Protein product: CASSYGFPGSQKLFF. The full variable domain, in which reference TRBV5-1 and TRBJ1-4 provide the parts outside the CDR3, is KAGVTQTPRYLIKTRGQQVTLSCSPISGHRSVSWYQQTPGQGLQFLFEYFSETQRNKGNFPGRFSGRQFSNSRSEMNVSTLELGDSALYLCASSYGFPGSQKLFFGSGTQLSVL.

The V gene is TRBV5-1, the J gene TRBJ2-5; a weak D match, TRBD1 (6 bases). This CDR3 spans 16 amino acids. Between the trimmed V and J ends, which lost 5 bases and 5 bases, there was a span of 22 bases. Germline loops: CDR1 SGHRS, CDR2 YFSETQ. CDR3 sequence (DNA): TGCGCCAGCAGTCCCGGGGCAGGGGCAGAGTCGGAGACCCAGTACTTC. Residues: CASSPGAGAESETQYF. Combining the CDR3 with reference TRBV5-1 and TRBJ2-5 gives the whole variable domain KAGVTQTPRYLIKTRGQQVTLSCSPISGHRSVSWYQQTPGQGLQFLFEYFSETQRNKGNFPGRFSGRQFSNSRSEMNVSTLELGDSALYLCASSPGAGAESETQYFGPGTRLLVL.

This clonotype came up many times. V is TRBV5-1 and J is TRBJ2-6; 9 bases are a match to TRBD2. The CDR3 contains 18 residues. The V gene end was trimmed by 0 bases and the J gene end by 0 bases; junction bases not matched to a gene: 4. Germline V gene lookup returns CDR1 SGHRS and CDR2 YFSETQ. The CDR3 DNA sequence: TGCGCCAGCAGCTTGGTCCTAGCGGGACTCTCTGGGGCCAACGTCCTGACTTTC. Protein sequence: CASSLVLAGLSGANVLTF.

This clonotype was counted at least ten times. The CDR3 bases are TGTGCCAGCAGTCAACCTCCCCGACAGGCCAATCAGCCCCAGCATTTT. Its translation: CASSQPPRQANQPQHF. The chain couples TRBV28 to TRBJ1-5, with a possible D match to TRBD1 (6 bases). V lost 5 bases, J lost 3 bases, and 17 bases lay in between. This CDR3 is built from 16 residues. Germline CDR1 MDHEN, CDR2 SYDVKM.

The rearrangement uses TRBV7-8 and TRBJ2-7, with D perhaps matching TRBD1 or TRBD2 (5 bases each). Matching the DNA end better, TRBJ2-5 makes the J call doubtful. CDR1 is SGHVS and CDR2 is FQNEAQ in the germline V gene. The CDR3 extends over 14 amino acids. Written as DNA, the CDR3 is TGTGCCAGCAGCTCAACCGGGACGGAAGAGACCCAGTACTTC. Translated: CASSSTGTEETQYF.

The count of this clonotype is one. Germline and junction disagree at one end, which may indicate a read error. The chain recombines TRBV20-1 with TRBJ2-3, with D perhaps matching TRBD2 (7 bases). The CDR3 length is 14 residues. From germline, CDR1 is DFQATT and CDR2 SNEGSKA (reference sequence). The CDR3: CSPWGGPSRDTQYF. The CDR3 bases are TGCAGTCCCTGGGGGGGGCCCAGCAGAGATACGCAGTATTTT.

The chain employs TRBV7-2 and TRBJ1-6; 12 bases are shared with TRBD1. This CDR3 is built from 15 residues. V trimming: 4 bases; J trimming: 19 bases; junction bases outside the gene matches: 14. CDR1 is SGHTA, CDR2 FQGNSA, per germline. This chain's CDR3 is CASSSGTGGTGQLHF. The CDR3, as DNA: TGTGCCAGCAGCTCCGGGACAGGGGGCACCGGACAGCTGCACTTT.

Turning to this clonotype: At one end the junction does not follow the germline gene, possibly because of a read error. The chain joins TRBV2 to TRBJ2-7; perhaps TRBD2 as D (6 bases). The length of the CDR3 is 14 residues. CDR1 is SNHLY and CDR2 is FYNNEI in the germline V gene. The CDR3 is CASREVPSAYAQYF. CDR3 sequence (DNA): TGTGCCAGCAGGGAAGTACCTAGCGCATATGCGCAGTACTTC. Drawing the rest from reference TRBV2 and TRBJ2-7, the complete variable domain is EPEVTQTPSHQVTQMGQEVILRCVPISNHLYFYWYRQILGQKVEFLVSFYNNEISEKSEIFDDQFSVERPDGSNFTLKIRSTKLEDSAMYFCASREVPSAYAQYFGPGTRLTVT.

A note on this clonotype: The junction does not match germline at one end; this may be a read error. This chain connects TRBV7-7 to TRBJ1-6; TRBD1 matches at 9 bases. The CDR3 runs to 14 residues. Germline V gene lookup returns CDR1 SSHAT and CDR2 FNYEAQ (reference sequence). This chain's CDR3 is CASSLGTGERDPQF. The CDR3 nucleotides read TGTGCCAGCAGCTTAGGGACAGGGGAACGGGACCCCCAGTTT.

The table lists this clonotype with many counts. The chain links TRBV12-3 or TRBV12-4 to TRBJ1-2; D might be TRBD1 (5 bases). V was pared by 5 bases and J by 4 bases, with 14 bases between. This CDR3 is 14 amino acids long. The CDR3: CASSGHRNPYGYTF. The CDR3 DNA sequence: TGTGCCAGCAGTGGACATAGGAATCCCTATGGCTACACCTTC.

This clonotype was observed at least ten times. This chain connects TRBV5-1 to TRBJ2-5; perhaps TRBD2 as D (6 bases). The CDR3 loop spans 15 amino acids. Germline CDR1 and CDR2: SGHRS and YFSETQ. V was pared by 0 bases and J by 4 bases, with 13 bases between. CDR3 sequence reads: CASSLGPRGGETQYF. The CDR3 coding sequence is TGCGCCAGCAGCTTGGGACCACGGGGAGGAGAGACCCAGTACTTC.